One and the same sample provided the 17 T cell receptor beta chains below, sequenced in a study of cytomegalovirus exposure and HLA in healthy donors. Amplification used 60 Vbeta primers and 13 Jbeta primers. Libraries were prepared by immunoSEQ multiplex PCR; TCRdb keeps only in-frame clonotypes and omits some of them. Found here are just over 200,000 clones, roughly three quarters of them singletons; the top ten hold less than 2%. Sequenced material: PBMCs. These receptors all come from a man aged 45-60 years in good health and CMV-seronegative.

This clone was recorded only once. The V gene is TRBV28, the J gene TRBJ2-3; the D gene is possibly TRBD2 (5 bases). This CDR3 has 15 residues. Deletions cut 2 bases from V and 4 bases from J, with 13 bases between. From germline, CDR1 is MDHEN and CDR2 SYDVKM. The CDR3 sequence: CASSLAGRLADTQYF. Written as DNA, the CDR3 is TGTGCCAGCAGTTTAGCGGGCAGGTTGGCAGATACGCAGTATTTT.

J is TRBJ1-6 and V is TRBV28; TRBD1 agrees at 9 bases. This CDR3 spans 16 amino acids. Looked up from germline, CDR1 is MDHEN and CDR2 is SYDVKM. With V trimmed by 6 bases and J by 2 bases, 5 bases remained unmatched. CDR3 bases: TGTGCCAGCAGACGGACAGGGGCAACCTATAATTCACCCCTCCACTTT. Translating it yields CASRRTGATYNSPLHF.

CDR3 region: CASSLARQRGNTIYF. The CDR3 bases are TGTGCCAGCAGCTTAGCGCGGCAGAGAGGAAACACCATATATTTT. This rearrangement joins TRBV7-9 to TRBJ1-3; D not resolved. The V and J ends lost 0 bases and 4 bases respectively, with 10 bases between them. This CDR3 is built from 15 residues. Germline V lookup: CDR1 SEHNR, CDR2 FQNEAQ (reference sequence). The whole variable domain, remainder taken from reference TRBV7-9 and TRBJ1-3, is DTGVSQNPRHKITKRGQNVTFRCDPISEHNRLYWYRQTLGQGPEFLTYFQNEAQLEKSRLLSDRFSAERPKGSFSTLEIQRTEQGDSAMYLCASSLARQRGNTIYFGEGSWLTVV.

The chain uses TRBV28 and TRBJ2-3; the match to TRBD1 covers 9 bases. The CDR3 contains 16 residues. From germline, CDR1 is MDHEN and CDR2 SYDVKM. V lost 3 bases to trimming and J lost 4 bases; unmatched junction nucleotides: 8. The CDR3 nucleotides read TGTGCCAGCAGTTTGACCCCGGGACAGGGTCCAGATACGCAGTATTTT. Translation: CASSLTPGQGPDTQYF.

The chain carries TRBV7-9 and TRBJ2-5; D unclear. The CDR3 has 13 amino acids. V lost 5 bases and J 2 bases, leaving 9 bases between the germline ends. Germline lookup yields CDR1 SEHNR and CDR2 FQNEAQ (reference sequence). CDR3 sequence reads: CASSPPVQETQYF. The CDR3 region has the DNA TGTGCCAGCAGCCCCCCAGTTCAAGAGACCCAGTACTTC.

The chain combines TRBV5-1 with TRBJ2-3; TRBD1 matches at 7 bases. Germline-derived CDR1 and CDR2 are SGHRS and YFSETQ. Germline trimming cut 5 bases from V and 3 bases from J; bases unmatched to any gene: 9. The CDR3 spans 15 residues. CDR3 nucleotide sequence: TGCGCCAGCAGACCACCGGGACAGTCAACAGATACGCAGTATTTT. This translates into CASRPPGQSTDTQYF.

The chain uses TRBV5-4 and TRBJ2-7; D remains unclear. In germline, CDR1 is SGHNT, CDR2 YYREEE (reference sequence). The CDR3 runs to 13 residues. The germline V and J ends were trimmed by 0 bases and 2 bases, with 6 bases remaining between them. CDR3 region: CASSLGSTYEQYF. DNA of the CDR3: TGTGCCAGCAGCTTGGGCAGTACCTACGAGCAGTACTTC.

V and J are TRBV2 and TRBJ2-6; D unclear. This CDR3 comprises 15 residues. The germline V gene has CDR1 SNHLY and CDR2 FYNNEI. Trimming shortened V by 2 bases and J by 4 bases, and 9 bases separated the two germline ends. CDR3 DNA: TGTGCCAGCAGTGAAATCGCGTCAGGGGCCAACGTCCTGACTTTC. This codes for CASSEIASGANVLTF.

The chain uses TRBV30 and TRBJ2-1, with D maybe TRBD2 (6 bases). CDR3 length equals 15 residues. V gave up 0 bases and J gave up 9 bases, with 18 bases separating them. The germline V gene encodes CDR1 GTSNPN and CDR2 SVGIG (reference sequence). CDR3 protein: CAWSVGAGPQGEQFF. Written as DNA, the CDR3 is TGTGCCTGGAGTGTAGGAGCGGGCCCCCAAGGTGAGCAGTTCTTC.

V and J are TRBV4-2 and TRBJ1-2, with D maybe TRBD1 (6 bases). This CDR3 is built from 16 residues. V was cut by 0 bases and J by 4 bases, with 15 bases left in between. CDR1 is LGHNA and CDR2 is YNFKEQ in the germline V gene. CDR3: CASSQDLGPRGYGYTF. For the CDR3, the DNA is TGTGCCAGCAGCCAAGATCTGGGACCCAGGGGCTATGGCTACACCTTC.

This clone turned up a few times. The genes are TRBV27 and TRBJ1-3; D perhaps matches TRBD1 (6 bases). Trimming left V 6 bases short and J 1 base short, with 16 bases between. CDR3 length: 16 amino acids. Germline V gene data show CDR1 as MNHEY and CDR2 as SMNVEV (reference sequence). The CDR3 DNA follows: TGTGCCAGCAGGCAAAGGGGGTCTGAATCTGGAAACACCATATATTTT. This codes for CASRQRGSESGNTIYF.

This chain connects TRBV27 to TRBJ2-4; D possibly corresponds to TRBD2 (6 bases). This CDR3 spans 13 amino acids. Per the germline V gene, CDR1 is MNHEY and CDR2 is SMNVEV (reference sequence). Trimming removed 3 bases at V and 4 bases at J, with 7 bases between. DNA of the CDR3: TGTGCCAGCAGTTTGGGGGGAAAAAACATTCAGTACTTC. This codes for CASSLGGKNIQYF.

The V call is TRBV21-1, the J call TRBJ1-5; TRBD1 was called by the table and not checked on the DNA. TRBV21-1 is described as a pseudogene. This CDR3 has 19 residues. CDR3 DNA sequence: TGTGCCAGCAGCAAAGCGAGGAGTGGCGGACAGGGTCGTCAACAGCCCCAGCATTTT. It yields the protein CASSKARSGGQGRQQPQHF.

The chain carries TRBV5-5 and TRBJ1-2; 7 nucleotides match TRBD1. V trimming: 4 bases; J trimming: 7 bases; junction bases outside the gene matches: 4. Per the germline V gene, CDR1 is SGHKS and CDR2 is YYEKEE (reference sequence). CDR3 size: 12 residues. CDR3 loop: CASSERGLGYTF. In nucleotides, the CDR3 is TGTGCCAGCAGCGAAAGGGGGCTTGGCTACACCTTC.

The chain employs TRBV7-9 and TRBJ2-1; 7 nucleotides align to TRBD2. Germline V lookup: CDR1 SEHNR, CDR2 FQNEAQ (reference sequence). J gave up 2 bases and V 7 bases, and 8 bases lay outside the gene matches. This CDR3 contains 15 residues. CDR3 sequence (DNA): TGTGCCAGCACCGTTGGGGCGGGAGCCTACAATGAGCAGTTCTTC. Its protein is CASTVGAGAYNEQFF.

The V and J genes are TRBV4-1 and TRBJ2-4; 8 bases line up with TRBD1. This CDR3 spans 15 amino acids. The V segment lost 1 base and the J segment 7 bases; nucleotides outside the gene matches: 6. Germline V gene data show CDR1 as MGHRA and CDR2 as YSYEKL. The CDR3 sequence: CASSQVDREVNIQYF. DNA of the CDR3: TGCGCCAGCAGCCAAGTGGACAGGGAGGTCAACATTCAGTACTTC.

This clone was counted between two and nine times. The genes are TRBV29-1 and TRBJ1-2; tentatively, D is TRBD1 (6 bases). V was cut by 3 bases and J by 4 bases, with 18 bases left in between. The CDR3 runs to 15 residues. Germline-derived CDR1 and CDR2 are SQVTM and ANQGSEA. CDR3 nucleotides: TGCAGCGTTGATTCGGGGGGCAGGAGCGGCTATGGCTACACCTTC. This codes for CSVDSGGRSGYGYTF.